This TCR beta chain emerged from a study of blood T cell repertoires in COVID-19. Study at large: Spain, Italy and the United States supplied samples that represented acute and convalescent COVID-19. Sample material is recorded as cDNA or gDNA derived from T cells, B-cell-depleted T cells, or PBMCs.

In the source study's methods: Scientists estimated how many nucleated cells there were by amplifying reference gene primers. The protocol was immunoSEQ multiplex PCR, while the TCRdb copy is restricted to in-frame clones and leaves out a portion. The DNA was the basis for D and trimming; V, J and clone size are from that table. The repertoire includes about 80,000 clones, around 85% of them detected once, and 15% to 20% sits in the top ten. Trimming removed 3 bases from V and 5 bases from J, with 14 bases in between. From germline, CDR1 is LNHDA and CDR2 SQIVND (reference sequence). This CDR3 spans 15 amino acids. This clone was counted once.

The receptor's source is a man older than 75 with active or convalescent COVID-19. The chain is built from TRBV19 and TRBJ1-5, with a possible D match to TRBD1 (6 bases). Input material: peripheral blood. CDR3 DNA sequence: TGTGCCAGTAGTATTGGTGGGACACCTTATCAGCCCCAGCATTTT. It translates to CASSIGGTPYQPQHF.